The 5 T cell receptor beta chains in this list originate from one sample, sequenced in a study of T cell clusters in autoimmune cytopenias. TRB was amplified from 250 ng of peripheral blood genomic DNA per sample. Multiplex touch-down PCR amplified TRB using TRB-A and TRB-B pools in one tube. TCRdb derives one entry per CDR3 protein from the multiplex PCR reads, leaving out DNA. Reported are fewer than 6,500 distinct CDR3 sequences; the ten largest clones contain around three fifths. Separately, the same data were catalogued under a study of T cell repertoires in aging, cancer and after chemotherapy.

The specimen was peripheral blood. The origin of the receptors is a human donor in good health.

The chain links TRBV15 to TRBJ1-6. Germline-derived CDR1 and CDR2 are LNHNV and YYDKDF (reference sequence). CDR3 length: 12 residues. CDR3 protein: CATSFPYSPLHF.

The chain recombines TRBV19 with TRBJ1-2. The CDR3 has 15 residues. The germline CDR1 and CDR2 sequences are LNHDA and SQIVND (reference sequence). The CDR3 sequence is CATTVAAKTNYGYTF. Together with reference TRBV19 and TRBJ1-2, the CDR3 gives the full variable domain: DGGITQSPKYLFRKEGQNVTLSCEQNLNHDAMYWYRQDPGQGLRLIYYSQIVNDFQKGDIAEGYSVSREKKESFPLTVTSAQKNPTAFYLCATTVAAKTNYGYTFGSGTRLTVV.

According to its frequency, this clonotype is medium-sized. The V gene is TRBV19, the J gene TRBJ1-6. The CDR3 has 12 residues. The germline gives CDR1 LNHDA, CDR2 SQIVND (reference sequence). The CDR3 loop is CASSKQNSPLHF.

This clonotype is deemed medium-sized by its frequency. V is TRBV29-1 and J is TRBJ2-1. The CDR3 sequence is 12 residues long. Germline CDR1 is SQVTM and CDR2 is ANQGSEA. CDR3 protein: CVALETYNEQFF.

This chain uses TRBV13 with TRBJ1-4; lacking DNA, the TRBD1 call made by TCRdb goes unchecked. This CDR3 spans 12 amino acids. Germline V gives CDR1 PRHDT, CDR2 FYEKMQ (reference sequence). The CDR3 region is CASSLGKGKLFF.